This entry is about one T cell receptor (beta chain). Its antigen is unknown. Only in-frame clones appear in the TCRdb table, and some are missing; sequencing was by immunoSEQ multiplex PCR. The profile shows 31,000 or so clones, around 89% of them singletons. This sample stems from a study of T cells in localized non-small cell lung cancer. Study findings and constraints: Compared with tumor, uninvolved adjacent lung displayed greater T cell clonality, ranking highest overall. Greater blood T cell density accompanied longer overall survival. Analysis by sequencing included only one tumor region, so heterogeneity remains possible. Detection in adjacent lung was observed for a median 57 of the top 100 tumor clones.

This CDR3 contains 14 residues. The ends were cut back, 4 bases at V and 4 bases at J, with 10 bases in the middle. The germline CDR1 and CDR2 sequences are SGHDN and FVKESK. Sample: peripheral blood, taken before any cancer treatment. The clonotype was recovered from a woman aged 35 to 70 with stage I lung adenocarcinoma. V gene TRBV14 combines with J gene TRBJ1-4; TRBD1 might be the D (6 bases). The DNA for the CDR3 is TGTGCCAGCAGCCTGCAGGGGAGTAATGAAAAACTGTTTTTT. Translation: CASSLQGSNEKLFF.